This entry lists 6 T cell receptor beta chains sequenced from one sample in a study of T cells in Graves' hyperthyroidism and ophthalmopathy. Template material for amplifying TCR beta CDR3 regions consisted of RNA transcripts. TCR CDR3 regions were first amplified by RT-PCR with HTBI primers. TCRdb called the multiplex PCR reads again in MiXCR, with one record for every CDR3 protein. The sample lists over 700,000 distinct CDR3 sequences; roughly a third were seen once. Sequenced input: blood. All receptors derive from a woman between 40 and 55 years old with Graves' hyperthyroidism.

This clonotype has ten or more counts. The chain has TRBV12-3 or TRBV12-4 and TRBJ2-6; D unresolved. The V gene lost 5 bases and the J gene lost 0 bases, with 8 bases spanning the gap. This CDR3 contains 15 residues. Here the CDR3 DNA reads TGTGCCAGCAGTCCCACAGCCTCTGGGGCCAACGTCCTGACTTTC. This gives the protein CASSPTASGANVLTF.

This clonotype came up many times. V and J are TRBV11-3 and TRBJ2-5; TRBD1 aligns across 11 bases. With V trimmed by 5 bases and J by 4 bases, 6 bases remained unmatched. CDR3 length equals 15 residues. From germline, CDR1 is SGHNT and CDR2 YENEEA. CDR3 DNA: TGTGCCAGCAGCGGGCGGACAGGGGGCCCAGAGACCCAGTACTTC. This gives the protein CASSGRTGGPETQYF.

The chain recombines TRBV12-5 with TRBJ1-5; D is unclear. From germline, CDR1 is LGHNT and CDR2 FRNRAP. Between the trimmed V and J ends, which lost 0 bases and 1 base, there was a span of 10 bases. CDR3 length: 16 amino acids. The CDR3 DNA reads TGTGCTAGTGGTTTGGTACGGGTAGGGAGCAATCAGCCCCAGCATTTT. Protein: CASGLVRVGSNQPQHF.

This clonotype was seen more than once but under ten times. The chain carries TRBV19 and TRBJ1-3; D remains unclear. The CDR3 spans 14 residues. Per the germline V gene, CDR1 is LNHDA and CDR2 is SQIVND (reference sequence). The ends were cut back, 7 bases at V and 3 bases at J, with 13 bases in the middle. CDR3 in amino acids: CASTVLGVGNTIYF. The DNA for the CDR3 is TGTGCCAGTACCGTATTGGGCGTTGGAAACACCATATATTTT.

This clonotype was recorded a few times. The chain links TRBV7-9 to TRBJ1-1; D is unresolved. Trimming removed 2 bases from V and 1 base from J, with 14 bases in between. CDR3 length equals 16 residues. CDR1 and CDR2 from the germline V gene are SEHNR and FQNEAQ (reference sequence). CDR3 coding DNA: TGTGCCAGCAGCTTATCATTCAGAGGGCCGAACACTGAAGCTTTCTTT. Translated: CASSLSFRGPNTEAFF.

This clonotype has just a few counts. Relative to the germline gene, one junction end is altered; a read error may explain this. This chain joins TRBV7-9 and TRBJ1-2, with 7 positions matching TRBD1. CDR1 SEHNR and CDR2 FQNEAQ come from the germline V gene (reference sequence). The CDR3 has 15 residues. CDR3 in amino acids: CASSPGDRVDYGYTF. The CDR3 coding sequence is TGCGCCAGCAGCCCCGGTGACAGGGTCGACTATGGCTACACCTTC.